One sample yielded the 28 T cell receptor beta chains listed below, sequenced in a study of blood T cell repertoires in COVID-19 (dated by TCRdb to between 2020 and 2021). Receptor libraries were prepared by the immunoSEQ multiplex PCR assay. In TCRdb, the immuneACCESS table is reduced to in-frame sequences with V and J assigned. These tables do not hold every clone; where another copy was compared, an unresolved V gene accounts for under half, and the others remain unexplained. Present in this sample are 150,000 to 200,000 clones, 60% to 80% of which were seen just once. The biggest ten clones account for approximately 27% of the sample. Sequences were obtained from peripheral blood. These receptors came from a woman in her 70s with acute or convalescent COVID-19.

The chain couples TRBV7-9 to TRBJ2-7, with a weak D call TRBD1 (6 bases). The CDR3 consists of 14 residues. Trimming left V 1 base short and J 6 bases short, with 13 bases between. Germline-derived CDR1 and CDR2 are SEHNR and FQNEAQ (reference sequence). Here the CDR3 reads CASSLETLGGEQYF. CDR3 sequence (DNA): TGTGCCAGCAGCTTAGAAACGTTAGGGGGCGAGCAGTACTTC.

This clone was counted a few times. The chain combines TRBV11-3 with TRBJ1-5, with 7 positions matching TRBD1. The V and J ends lost 4 bases and 5 bases, in that order; junction bases with no gene match: 14. Germline V gene lookup returns CDR1 SGHNT and CDR2 YENEEA. The CDR3 has 17 amino acids. CDR3 region: CASSSGSRGQGYQPQHF. CDR3 bases: TGTGCCAGCAGCTCTGGATCAAGGGGGCAGGGGTATCAGCCCCAGCATTTT. Filled out from reference TRBV11-3 and TRBJ1-5, the complete variable domain reads EAGVVQSPRYKIIEKKQPVAFWCNPISGHNTLYWYLQNLGQGPELLIRYENEEAVDDSQLPKDRFSAERLKGVDSTLKIQPAELGDSAVYLCASSSGSRGQGYQPQHFGDGTRLSIL.

The chain couples TRBV5-6 to TRBJ1-4; D gene unclear. V was shortened by 3 bases and J by 0 bases, with 12 bases between the two germline ends. The germline CDR1 and CDR2 sequences are SGHDT and YYEEEE. This CDR3 contains 16 residues. Here the CDR3 reads CASSSYGSTTNEKLFF. The CDR3, as DNA: TGTGCCAGCAGCTCCTACGGGTCCACAACTAATGAAAAACTGTTTTTT.

The chain has TRBV5-5 and TRBJ1-5; weak D call: TRBD1 (6 bases). The CDR3 length is 14 residues. Germline lookup yields CDR1 SGHKS and CDR2 YYEKEE (reference sequence). The V gene lost 4 bases and the J gene lost 1 base, with 9 bases spanning the gap. Written as DNA, the CDR3 is TGTGCCAGCAGCCTCACAGGGAGCAATCAGCCCCAGCATTTT. Translating it yields CASSLTGSNQPQHF.

The rearrangement links TRBV19 to TRBJ2-5, with 8 bases matching TRBD1. The CDR3 sequence is 16 residues long. CDR1 is LNHDA and CDR2 is SQIVND in the germline V gene (reference sequence). J lost 2 bases, V lost 2 bases, and 7 bases had no gene match. The CDR3 here is CASSIYSGGRQETQYF. CDR3 sequence (DNA): TGTGCCAGTAGTATATACTCAGGGGGCCGTCAAGAGACCCAGTACTTC.

The rearrangement uses TRBV7-3 and TRBJ2-5, with 9 positions matching TRBD2. V was pared by 3 bases and J by 12 bases, with 11 bases of the junction left unmatched. Per the germline V gene, CDR1 is SGHTA and CDR2 is FQGTGA. The CDR3 sequence is 14 residues long. The CDR3 reads CASSFSLAGENKYF. The CDR3 DNA is TGTGCCAGCAGCTTTTCACTAGCGGGTGAAAATAAGTACTTC.

The chain recombines TRBV13 with TRBJ2-3; 7 nucleotides agree with TRBD2. The trim removed 5 bases at V and 0 bases at J, leaving 11 bases unmatched. From germline, CDR1 is PRHDT and CDR2 FYEKMQ (reference sequence). The CDR3 spans 17 residues. CDR3 in amino acids: CASSGEGSLTSTDTQYF. The CDR3 DNA sequence: TGTGCCAGCAGCGGGGAGGGGAGTTTAACTAGCACAGATACGCAGTATTTT.

The V and J genes are TRBV19 and TRBJ1-1; 8 bases are a match to TRBD1. This CDR3 contains 15 residues. V gave up 5 bases and J gave up 0 bases; unmatched junction bases: 5. CDR1 and CDR2 from the germline V gene are LNHDA and SQIVND (reference sequence). CDR3 bases: TGTGCCAGTAGTGTGCAGACAGGGGTGAACACTGAAGCTTTCTTT. Translation: CASSVQTGVNTEAFF. Supplemented by reference TRBV19 and TRBJ1-1, the full variable domain reads DGGITQSPKYLFRKEGQNVTLSCEQNLNHDAMYWYRQDPGQGLRLIYYSQIVNDFQKGDIAEGYSVSREKKESFPLTVTSAQKNPTAFYLCASSVQTGVNTEAFFGQGTRLTVV.

This clone has a single count. This chain links TRBV6-5 with TRBJ2-1; 8 positions agree with TRBD1. With 6 bases clipped from V and 8 bases from J, the junction kept 12 bases outside the gene matches. Per the germline V gene, CDR1 is MNHEY and CDR2 is SVGAGI. This CDR3 has 15 residues. CDR3 sequence: CASRGTGGAFDEQFF. The CDR3 DNA reads TGTGCCAGCAGGGGCACAGGGGGAGCCTTCGATGAGCAGTTCTTC.

The genes are TRBV10-3 and TRBJ1-2; the D gene is possibly TRBD1 (6 bases). This CDR3 region has 14 residues. V was clipped by 0 bases and J by 6 bases, with 11 bases between them. The germline CDR1 and CDR2 sequences are ENHRY and SYGVKD. CDR3 residues: CAISESIQGNGYTF. DNA for the CDR3: TGTGCCATCAGTGAGTCCATTCAGGGGAATGGCTACACCTTC.

The chain recombines TRBV21-1 with TRBJ2-7; the DNA was not used to check the table's D call, TRBD1. TRBV21-1 is assigned pseudogene status. This CDR3 spans 12 amino acids. The CDR3 region is CASSKAHREQYF. The CDR3 coding sequence is TGTGCCAGCAGCAAGGCACACCGCGAGCAGTACTTC.

This clone was detected once. The chain joins TRBV5-1 to TRBJ1-4; no clear D. The CDR3 spans 15 residues. V lost 5 bases and J 0 bases, leaving 11 bases between the germline ends. Germline CDR1 reads SGHRS; CDR2 reads YFSETQ. The CDR3 nucleotides are TGCGCCAGCAGTTCTGACATCGCAACTAATGAAAAACTGTTTTTT. Translated: CASSSDIATNEKLFF.

A word on this clone: Distinct nucleotide sequences in the sample also encode this CDR3. The chain combines TRBV19 with TRBJ1-5, with D uncertain. V lost 1 base to trimming and J lost 3 bases, with 7 bases between them. This CDR3 contains 14 residues. CDR1 LNHDA and CDR2 SQIVND come from the germline V gene (reference sequence). CDR3 amino acids: CASSIGGANQPQHF. The DNA of the CDR3 is TGTGCCAGTAGTATAGGAGGAGCCAATCAGCCCCAGCATTTT.

The CDR3 DNA is TGCGCCAGCAGCCCCGGGATGGAGTTAGAGACCCAGTACTTC. It is translated as CASSPGMELETQYF. The gene calls are TRBV5-1 and TRBJ2-5, with a possible D match to TRBD2 (5 bases). CDR3 length: 14 residues. Germline CDR1 and CDR2: SGHRS and YFSETQ. V was cut by 4 bases and J by 4 bases, with 14 bases left in between.

This chain uses TRBV19 with TRBJ2-7, with D possibly matching TRBD2 (6 bases). Germline CDR1 reads LNHDA; CDR2 reads SQIVND (reference sequence). The CDR3 length is 15 residues. V gave up 2 bases and J gave up 3 bases, with 14 bases separating them. The DNA for the CDR3 is TGTGCCAGTAGTATACCCTCCGCGGGATTCTACGAGCAGTACTTC. Amino acid sequence: CASSIPSAGFYEQYF.

The chain carries TRBV29-1 and TRBJ1-5, with 7 nucleotides matching TRBD1. This CDR3 has 13 amino acids. V lost 8 bases, J lost 5 bases, and 9 bases stayed unmatched. Germline V gene sequence: CDR1 SQVTM, CDR2 ANQGSEA. As DNA, the CDR3 is TGCAGCATACGACAGGGCAGGGATCAGCCCCAGCATTTT. Translation gives CSIRQGRDQPQHF.

The V and J genes are TRBV19 and TRBJ2-5; TRBD2 matches at 10 bases. The CDR3 spans 15 residues. Trimming at V came to 7 bases and at J to 0 bases, leaving 5 bases not matched to a gene. Germline loops: CDR1 LNHDA, CDR2 SQIVND (reference sequence). The CDR3 protein is CASTQTSGHQETQYF. The DNA of the CDR3 is TGTGCCAGTACCCAGACTAGCGGGCACCAAGAGACCCAGTACTTC.

A few counts support this clone. The V call is TRBV4-1, the J call TRBJ2-7; 8 bases map to TRBD2. Germline V CDR1 and CDR2: MGHRA, YSYEKL. The CDR3 is 16 amino acids. With 3 bases clipped from V and 3 bases from J, the junction kept 10 bases outside the gene matches. CDR3 sequence: CASSQPLAGQGYEQYF. In DNA, the CDR3 is TGCGCCAGCAGCCAGCCCCTAGCGGGCCAAGGCTACGAGCAGTACTTC.

This clone appeared once. V and J are TRBV29-1 and TRBJ2-5, with 15 positions matching TRBD2. Germline loops: CDR1 SQVTM, CDR2 ANQGSEA. The ends lost 2 bases at V and 3 bases at J; junction bases unmatched: 7. The CDR3 length is 17 residues. The CDR3 region has the DNA TGCAGCGTTGAATGGGGACTAGCGGGAGGTCGGAAAGAGACCCAGTACTTC. This sequence encodes CSVEWGLAGGRKETQYF.

This chain links TRBV3-1 (or the pseudogene TRBV3-2) with TRBJ2-4; D unclear. Germline lookup yields CDR1 LGHDT and CDR2 YNNKEL (reference sequence). V lost 3 bases and J 6 bases, leaving 6 bases between the germline ends. This CDR3 spans 12 amino acids. CDR3 nucleotides: TGTGCCAGCAGCCATTCGGGAAACATTCAGTACTTC. Translated, it gives CASSHSGNIQYF.

V and J are TRBV19 and TRBJ2-2; possibly TRBD1 for D (6 bases). Germline loops: CDR1 LNHDA, CDR2 SQIVND (reference sequence). The CDR3 spans 14 residues. The V end lost 6 bases, the J end lost 1 base, and 9 bases lay between the germline ends. This CDR3 is CASSPQGNTGELFF. CDR3 sequence (DNA): TGTGCCAGTAGCCCACAGGGGAACACCGGGGAGCTGTTTTTT. Full variable domain (rest looked up from reference TRBV19 and TRBJ2-2): DGGITQSPKYLFRKEGQNVTLSCEQNLNHDAMYWYRQDPGQGLRLIYYSQIVNDFQKGDIAEGYSVSREKKESFPLTVTSAQKNPTAFYLCASSPQGNTGELFFGEGSRLTVL.

Here the CDR3 DNA reads TGTGCCAGCAGCCGAGGAACAGGGGTACAAGAGACCCAGTACTTC. It translates to CASSRGTGVQETQYF. The chain joins TRBV11-2 to TRBJ2-5; TRBD1 matches at 7 bases. CDR1 is SGHAT and CDR2 is FQNNGV in the germline V gene. J lost 2 bases, V lost 5 bases, and 8 bases had no gene match. The CDR3 runs to 15 residues.

V and J are TRBV3-1 (or the pseudogene TRBV3-2) and TRBJ2-7, with 9 positions matching TRBD2. CDR3 length: 13 amino acids. In germline, CDR1 is LGHDT, CDR2 YNNKEL (reference sequence). V was clipped by 4 bases and J by 5 bases; unmatched bases: 3. CDR3 in amino acids: CASSRTSVDEQYF. As DNA, the CDR3 is TGTGCCAGCAGCCGGACTAGCGTCGACGAGCAGTACTTC.

In DNA, the CDR3 is TGCAGCGTTGTTGGGGGCAGTGAAGCTTTCTTT. It translates to CSVVGGSEAFF. This chain connects TRBV29-1 to TRBJ1-1; D possibly corresponds to TRBD1 (6 bases). CDR3 length equals 11 residues. In germline, CDR1 is SQVTM, CDR2 ANQGSEA. V was shortened by 4 bases and J by 7 bases, with 10 bases between the two germline ends.

V is TRBV20-1 and J is TRBJ1-2; weak D call: TRBD1 (6 bases). Per germline, CDR1 DFQATT and CDR2 SNEGSKA (reference sequence). Deletions cut 5 bases from V and 8 bases from J, with 15 bases between. This CDR3 is 12 amino acids long. The CDR3 sequence is CSARGGAEGYTF. CDR3 DNA sequence: TGCAGTGCTCGTGGGGGCGCGGAAGGCTACACCTTC.

This clone was seen a few times. This chain links TRBV20-1 with TRBJ2-3; 9 bases are a match to TRBD2. This CDR3 has 16 amino acids. Germline trimming cut 3 bases from V and 2 bases from J; bases unmatched to any gene: 9. Per germline, CDR1 DFQATT and CDR2 SNEGSKA (reference sequence). The CDR3 region is CSASQLTSGFTDTQYF. In nucleotides, the CDR3 is TGCAGTGCTAGTCAATTGACTAGCGGATTCACAGATACGCAGTATTTT.

This CDR3 is CASSFSGNTEAFF. CDR3 coding DNA: TGTGCCAGCAGCTTTAGTGGGAACACTGAAGCTTTCTTT. V usage is TRBV7-3 and J usage is TRBJ1-1; D unclear. The V end lost 3 bases, the J end lost 1 base, and 6 bases lay between the germline ends. The CDR3 is made up of 13 amino acids. Germline CDR1 reads SGHTA; CDR2 reads FQGTGA.

The genes are TRBV12-3 or TRBV12-4 and TRBJ2-7; D perhaps matches TRBD1 (5 bases). This CDR3 contains 12 residues. Trimming shortened V by 5 bases and J by 3 bases, and 8 bases separated the two germline ends. The CDR3 DNA reads as TGTGCCAGCAGTCGGACAAACTACGAGCAGTACTTC. This translates into CASSRTNYEQYF.